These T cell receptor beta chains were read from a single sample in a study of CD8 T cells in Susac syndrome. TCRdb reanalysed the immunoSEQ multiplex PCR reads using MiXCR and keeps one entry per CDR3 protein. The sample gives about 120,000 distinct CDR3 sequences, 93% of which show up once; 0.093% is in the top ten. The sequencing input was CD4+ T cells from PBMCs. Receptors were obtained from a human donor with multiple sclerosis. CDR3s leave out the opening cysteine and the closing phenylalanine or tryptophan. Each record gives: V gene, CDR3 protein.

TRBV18	ASSPLIRTLSYEQY
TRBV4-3	ASSQDGRTNYEQY
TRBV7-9	ASSLAVGSYEQY
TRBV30	AWSPGFPEAF
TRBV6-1	ASTLADPSTDTQY
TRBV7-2	ASSLAPHADTQY
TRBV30	AWGQGIDSPLH
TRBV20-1	SARDSRRNREFFGEPQH
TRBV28	ASRTNTRDLNTGELF
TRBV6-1	ASSSPDRGIYGYT
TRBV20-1	SAPTAQTGNTDTQY
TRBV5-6	ASRPNRDRAADSNQPQH
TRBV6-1	ASSEPNYAEAF
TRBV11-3	ASSARLLAKNIQY
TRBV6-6	ASSYSRDIQSYEQY
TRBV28	ASRVGGDYGYT
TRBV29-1	SVAGRPNQPQH
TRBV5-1	ASSLSTAGNTIY
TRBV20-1	SARVTSGGHTGELF
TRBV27	ASSLSPSTESSYEQY
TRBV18	ASSSFPRNYGYT
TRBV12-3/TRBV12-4	ASSTQTLNEKLF
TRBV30	AGRGDTDEAF
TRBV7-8	ASRAGSNSPLH
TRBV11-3	ASSSDRMNTEAF
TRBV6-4	ASSDSSAISTDTQY